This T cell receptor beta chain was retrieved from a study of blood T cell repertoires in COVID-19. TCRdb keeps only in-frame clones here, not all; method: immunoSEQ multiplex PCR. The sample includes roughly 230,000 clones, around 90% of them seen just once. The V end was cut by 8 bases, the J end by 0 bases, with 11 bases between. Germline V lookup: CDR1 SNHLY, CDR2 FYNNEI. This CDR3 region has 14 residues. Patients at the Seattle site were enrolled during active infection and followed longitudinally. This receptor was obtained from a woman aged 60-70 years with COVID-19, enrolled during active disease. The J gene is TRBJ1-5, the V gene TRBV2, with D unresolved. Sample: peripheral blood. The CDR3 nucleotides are TGTGCCAGCTGGGCAGATTATAGCAATCAGCCCCAGCATTTT. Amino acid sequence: CASWADYSNQPQHF.